The next 16 T cell receptor beta chains were all read from a single sample in a study of blood T cell repertoires in COVID-19. Assay: immunoSEQ multiplex PCR; the TCRdb copy retains only in-frame clones and omits some. The top ten clones hold around 28% of a sample with 150,000 or so clones, about 80% of them seen once. Material for sequencing was peripheral blood. The receptors originated from a woman in her fifties or sixties with acute or convalescent COVID-19.

This CDR3 reads CASIDYPVNTEAFF. CDR3 nucleotides: TGTGCCAGCATCGACTATCCCGTGAACACTGAAGCTTTCTTT. The V gene is TRBV6-5, the J gene TRBJ1-1; D is ambiguous. Per germline, CDR1 MNHEY and CDR2 SVGAGI. The CDR3 length is 14 residues. Trimming cost V 7 bases and J 0 bases, with 12 bases left between them.

The chain links TRBV11-3 to TRBJ1-1, with no clear D. Germline-derived CDR1 and CDR2 are SGHNT and YENEEA. V was cut by 3 bases and J by 1 base, with 6 bases left in between. The CDR3 covers 13 residues. The CDR3 here is CASSLRQNTEAFF. CDR3 in DNA: TGTGCCAGCAGCTTGAGGCAGAACACTGAAGCTTTCTTT. Filled out from reference TRBV11-3 and TRBJ1-1, the complete variable domain reads EAGVVQSPRYKIIEKKQPVAFWCNPISGHNTLYWYLQNLGQGPELLIRYENEEAVDDSQLPKDRFSAERLKGVDSTLKIQPAELGDSAVYLCASSLRQNTEAFFGQGTRLTVV.

This chain links TRBV12-3 or TRBV12-4 with TRBJ2-3; unclear D gene. The CDR3 has 10 amino acids. V shed 8 bases and J shed 14 bases, with 14 bases lying between them. CDR3 loop: CASGSPTSYF. Here the CDR3 DNA reads TGTGCCAGCGGTTCCCCTACTTCGTATTTT.

This clone was observed once. The chain is built from TRBV19 and TRBJ1-3; 7 bases are shared with TRBD1. The CDR3 has 14 amino acids. In germline, CDR1 is LNHDA, CDR2 SQIVND (reference sequence). V dropped 6 bases and J dropped 4; count of bases not matched to a gene: 6. CDR3 in DNA: TGTGCCAGTAGAAATACAGGGGTCGGAAACACCATATATTTT. Its protein product is CASRNTGVGNTIYF.

The CDR3 DNA reads TGTGCCAGCCGAGAGGGGGGGGCCCGCAATGAGCAGTTCTTC. This translates into CASREGGARNEQFF. The chain combines TRBV19 with TRBJ2-1; the D gene is possibly TRBD2 (7 bases). Per germline, CDR1 LNHDA and CDR2 SQIVND (reference sequence). The V end was cut by 9 bases, the J end by 6 bases, with 18 bases between. The CDR3 spans 14 residues.

The chain is built from TRBV2 and TRBJ2-2, with 7 bases fitting TRBD2. The junction had 8 bases not matched to a gene; V was cut back by 6 bases and J by 4 bases. Germline V lookup: CDR1 SNHLY, CDR2 FYNNEI. The CDR3 loop spans 15 amino acids. The CDR3 DNA reads TGTGCCAGCAGGACCCGGGAGGTGGGCACCGGGGAGCTGTTTTTT. It specifies CASRTREVGTGELFF.

The gene calls are TRBV28 and TRBJ2-2, with D tentatively TRBD2 (7 bases). The CDR3 consists of 15 residues. Trimming pared 5 bases from V and 6 bases from J, leaving 16 bases between. The V gene's germline CDR1 is MDHEN and CDR2 SYDVKM. DNA for the CDR3: TGTGCCAGCAGTCCCCCAAGGGGGAGGGCCGGGGAGCTGTTTTTT. It yields the protein CASSPPRGRAGELFF.

The chain recombines TRBV6-5 with TRBJ2-7, with a weak D call TRBD1 (7 bases). V lost 6 bases and J lost 5, with 14 bases in between. Germline loops: CDR1 MNHEY, CDR2 SVGAGI. The CDR3 spans 13 residues. The CDR3 spells CASSPRGVDEQYV. For the CDR3, the DNA is TGTGCCAGCAGCCCCAGGGGGGTGGACGAGCAGTACGTC.

The table lists this clone with a few counts. The chain has TRBV4-1 and TRBJ1-1; possibly TRBD1 for D (5 bases). V was shortened by 0 bases and J by 11 bases, with 19 bases between the two germline ends. The germline gives CDR1 MGHRA, CDR2 YSYEKL. CDR3 length: 15 amino acids. The CDR3 nucleotides are TGCGCCAGCAGCCAAGATGTGGGGGGGACGGTCTCGGCTTTCTTT. Its protein is CASSQDVGGTVSAFF.

The chain links TRBV2 to TRBJ1-2; D ambiguous. This CDR3 contains 11 residues. V dropped 5 bases and J dropped 8 bases, with 9 bases sitting between them. Germline V gene data show CDR1 as SNHLY and CDR2 as FYNNEI. The CDR3 DNA reads as TGTGCCAGCAGTACCTCCAGGGGCTACACCTTC. Translated, it gives CASSTSRGYTF.

The genes are TRBV19 and TRBJ2-2; D perhaps matches TRBD2 (5 bases). V was clipped by 5 bases and J by 2 bases, with 12 bases between them. CDR3 length equals 15 residues. Germline V lookup: CDR1 LNHDA, CDR2 SQIVND (reference sequence). CDR3 sequence (DNA): TGTGCCAGTAGTCGCGAGCGGCGAAACACCGGGGAGCTGTTTTTT. Encoded protein: CASSRERRNTGELFF.

The chain couples TRBV9 to TRBJ1-2; 9 nucleotides agree with TRBD1. The CDR3 consists of 14 residues. In germline, CDR1 is SGDLS, CDR2 YYNGEE. The junction had 5 bases not matched to a gene; V was cut back by 0 bases and J by 8 bases. The CDR3 sequence is CASSVAQGARGYTF. DNA of the CDR3: TGTGCCAGCAGCGTAGCACAGGGGGCTCGGGGCTACACCTTC.

The chain uses TRBV10-3 and TRBJ1-1, with a tentative D call TRBD1 (6 bases). This CDR3 spans 16 amino acids. Germline CDR1 and CDR2: ENHRY and SYGVKD. With 2 bases removed from V and 5 bases from J, the gap between germline ends came to 18 bases. The chain's CDR3 is CAISEPWGLKGTEAFF. The CDR3 nucleotides read TGTGCCATCAGTGAGCCTTGGGGGCTTAAAGGGACTGAAGCTTTCTTT.

The V call is TRBV23-1, the J call TRBJ2-7, with TRBD2 matching over 8 bases. TRBV23-1 is placed among ORFs of uncertain function. V was clipped by 5 bases and J by 3 bases; unmatched bases: 6. The CDR3 length is 14 residues. The CDR3: CASSTGTRIYEQYF. For the CDR3, the DNA is TGCGCCAGCAGTACCGGGACTAGAATCTACGAGCAGTACTTC.

V gene TRBV5-1 combines with J gene TRBJ2-3; a possible D gene is TRBD2 (5 bases). The CDR3 has 15 residues. Germline CDR1 is SGHRS and CDR2 is YFSETQ. V was trimmed by 2 bases and J by 1 base, leaving 11 bases between them. CDR3 coding DNA: TGCGCCAGCAGCTTCTCACTAGATGGCACAGATACGCAGTATTTT. Translating gives CASSFSLDGTDTQYF.

The chain uses TRBV6-5 and TRBJ1-4; D is perhaps TRBD1 (5 bases). The CDR3 sequence is 15 residues long. V was shortened by 3 bases and J by 8 bases, with 16 bases between the two germline ends. The germline V gene has CDR1 MNHEY and CDR2 SVGAGI. The CDR3 nucleotides read TGTGCCAGCAGTTATGGCCTCAGGGTGAAGGAAAAACTGTTTTTT. Its translation is CASSYGLRVKEKLFF.